The 29 T cell receptor beta chains in this list originate from one sample, sequenced in a study of early stage breast cancer tumors. Sequenced by immunoSEQ multiplex PCR; TCRdb stores in-frame clones only, minus some. The sample includes 9,700 or so clones, under 80% of them seen just once. Sequencing was done on a sample of normal breast tissue next to the tumor. These receptors were collected from a person in their 40s with breast cancer.

J is TRBJ1-1 and V is TRBV7-2; possible D gene TRBD1, 6 bases. CDR1 and CDR2 (germline): SGHTA, FQGNSA. Trimming removed 5 bases from V and 5 bases from J, with 12 bases in between. This CDR3 contains 13 residues. CDR3 loop: CASSRFQGTEAFF. CDR3 sequence (DNA): TGTGCCAGCAGCCGGTTCCAGGGGACTGAAGCTTTCTTT.

The V call is TRBV10-2, the J call TRBJ2-2; D is perhaps TRBD2 (5 bases). The CDR3 has 15 amino acids. Trimming took off 4 bases at V and 1 base at J, with 10 bases between the two ends. Germline loops: CDR1 WSHSY, CDR2 SAAADI. The CDR3, as DNA: TGCGCCAGCAGTGGGGCTAGCCTGAACACCGGGGAGCTGTTTTTT. This translates into CASSGASLNTGELFF.

By sample fraction, this clone is large. V usage is TRBV5-5 and J usage is TRBJ1-5, with a possible D match to TRBD1 (5 bases). With 5 bases removed from V and 2 bases from J, the gap between germline ends came to 11 bases. Germline lookup yields CDR1 SGHKS and CDR2 YYEKEE (reference sequence). The CDR3 loop spans 14 amino acids. The CDR3 bases are TGTGCCAGCAGAATAGGGGTAGGCAATCAGCCCCAGCATTTT. Protein sequence: CASRIGVGNQPQHF.

The V and J genes are TRBV5-1 and TRBJ1-2; D is ambiguous. V lost 0 bases to trimming and J lost 0 bases, with 9 bases between them. This CDR3 is 15 amino acids long. The germline gives CDR1 SGHRS, CDR2 YFSETQ. CDR3 nucleotide sequence: TGCGCCAGCAGCTTGGCCTCCGGATCTAACTATGGCTACACCTTC. Translated, it gives CASSLASGSNYGYTF.

The chain recombines TRBV5-8 with TRBJ2-7; 7 bases align to TRBD1. From germline, CDR1 is SGHTS and CDR2 YDEGEE. The CDR3 contains 14 residues. V lost 1 base to trimming and J lost 2 bases; unmatched junction nucleotides: 3. CDR3 in DNA: TGTGCCAGCAGCTTGCCGGGACAGACCTACGAGCAGTACTTC. Translated: CASSLPGQTYEQYF.

The V and J genes are TRBV19 and TRBJ1-2; tentatively, D is TRBD1 (5 bases). The CDR3 contains 14 residues. CDR1 is LNHDA and CDR2 is SQIVND in the germline V gene (reference sequence). V was trimmed by 3 bases and J by 4 bases, leaving 12 bases between them. CDR3 nucleotide sequence: TGTGCCAGTAGTATTGGAGGGGACCTCTATGGCTACACCTTC. Residues: CASSIGGDLYGYTF.

This clone has only a few counts. The V gene is TRBV11-3, the J gene TRBJ2-7, with 7 bases that match TRBD1. The CDR3 totals 15 residues. The trim removed 1 base at V and 3 bases at J, leaving 6 bases unmatched. The V gene's germline CDR1 is SGHNT and CDR2 YENEEA. CDR3 residues: CASSLGGRGSYEQYF. Here the CDR3 DNA reads TGTGCCAGCAGCTTAGGCGGCAGGGGGAGCTACGAGCAGTACTTC.

This chain links TRBV7-2 with TRBJ1-3; D is unresolved. There are 15 residues in the CDR3. V was clipped by 1 base and J by 4 bases, with 11 bases between them. Germline V gene sequence: CDR1 SGHTA, CDR2 FQGNSA. This CDR3 is CASSLVVGSGNTIYF. CDR3 in DNA: TGTGCCAGCAGCTTAGTGGTCGGGTCGGGAAACACCATATATTTT.

This clone was detected only a few times. The rearrangement joins TRBV14 to TRBJ2-7; TRBD1 agrees at 7 bases. This CDR3 contains 19 residues. The V gene end was trimmed by 5 bases and the J gene end by 5 bases; junction bases not matched to a gene: 24. The germline V gene encodes CDR1 SGHDN and CDR2 FVKESK. Here the CDR3 reads CASSSSFRDSLGFWDEQYF. The CDR3 DNA sequence: TGTGCCAGCAGCTCCTCTTTCCGGGACAGTCTAGGTTTTTGGGACGAGCAGTACTTC. The variable domain in full, with the rest retrieved from reference TRBV14 and TRBJ2-7, is EAGVTQFPSHSVIEKGQTVTLRCDPISGHDNLYWYRRVMGKEIKFLLHFVKESKQDESGMPNNRFLAERTGGTYSTLKVQPAELEDSGVYFCASSSSFRDSLGFWDEQYFGPGTRLTVT.

The J gene is TRBJ2-7, the V gene TRBV30; TRBD2 matches at 9 bases. The CDR3 is made up of 17 amino acids. The germline V gene has CDR1 GTSNPN and CDR2 SVGIG (reference sequence). V lost 2 bases and J lost 2; bases outside the gene matches: 13. Here the CDR3 reads CAWSPPPRLAVTYEQYF. For the CDR3, the DNA is TGTGCCTGGAGTCCACCCCCCCGACTAGCGGTCACCTACGAGCAGTACTTC.

The chain employs TRBV21-1 and TRBJ2-2. TRBV21-1 represents a pseudogene. The CDR3 consists of 13 residues. The CDR3 loop is CASSPRRTGELFF. CDR3 sequence (DNA): TGTGCCAGCAGCCCCCGGCGCACCGGGGAGCTGTTTTTT.

The genes are TRBV6-6 and TRBJ2-7, with D perhaps assigned TRBD1 or TRBD2 (5 bases each). The CDR3 has 16 residues. Deletions cut 6 bases from V and 3 bases from J, with 21 bases between. In germline, CDR1 is MNHNY, CDR2 SVGAGI (reference sequence). CDR3 residues: CASSLIPGPSDYEQYF. CDR3 bases: TGTGCCAGCAGCCTAATCCCGGGACCGTCGGACTACGAGCAGTACTTC.

This sequence joins TRBV4-2 and TRBJ2-5; D call uncertain. Deletions cut 1 base from V and 4 bases from J, with 10 bases between. Germline CDR1 reads LGHNA; CDR2 reads YNFKEQ. This CDR3 is 14 amino acids long. The CDR3 nucleotides are TGTGCCAGCAGCCAAGTTTCTAAAATAGAGACCCAGTACTTC. Translated: CASSQVSKIETQYF.

This chain uses TRBV5-5 with TRBJ2-3, with a tentative D call TRBD2 (6 bases). The CDR3 is made up of 14 amino acids. Looked up from germline, CDR1 is SGHKS and CDR2 is YYEKEE (reference sequence). The V end was cut by 3 bases, the J end by 5 bases, with 13 bases between. CDR3 protein: CASSSGLEGDTQYF. In DNA form, the CDR3 reads TGTGCCAGCAGCTCCGGACTGGAGGGAGATACGCAGTATTTT.

The rearrangement uses TRBV5-1 and TRBJ2-1; TRBD1 aligns across 10 bases. The CDR3 runs 16 residues. V lost 4 bases and J lost 3; bases outside the gene matches: 7. Germline lookup yields CDR1 SGHRS and CDR2 YFSETQ. The CDR3 is CASSPGTGAGYNEQFF. The CDR3 region has the DNA TGCGCCAGCAGCCCAGGGACAGGGGCGGGCTACAATGAGCAGTTCTTC.

The genes are TRBV2 and TRBJ2-7, with no clear D. This CDR3 has 13 amino acids. Germline lookup yields CDR1 SNHLY and CDR2 FYNNEI. V was trimmed by 6 bases and J by 2 bases, leaving 11 bases between them. CDR3: CASRGSRTYEQYF. CDR3 DNA: TGTGCCAGCAGGGGGTCTCGGACCTACGAGCAGTACTTC.

This clone was seen a few times. The CDR3 nucleotides are TGTGCCTGGAGTGTACAAGAATCCGGAAACACCATATATTTT. It specifies CAWSVQESGNTIYF. V is TRBV30 and J is TRBJ1-3; D ambiguous. The V and J ends lost 0 bases and 4 bases respectively, with 10 bases between them. The CDR3 covers 14 residues. Germline V lookup: CDR1 GTSNPN, CDR2 SVGIG (reference sequence).

The chain carries TRBV7-9 and TRBJ1-4; perhaps TRBD1 as D (5 bases). The V gene lost 3 bases and the J gene lost 8 bases, with 10 bases spanning the gap. Germline V gives CDR1 SEHNR, CDR2 FQNEAQ (reference sequence). This CDR3 contains 13 residues. CDR3 in DNA: TGTGCCAGCAGCTTTTTAGGGGAGGAAAAACTGTTTTTT. Its protein is CASSFLGEEKLFF.

The genes are TRBV5-5 and TRBJ1-6, with D unresolved. Germline loops: CDR1 SGHKS, CDR2 YYEKEE (reference sequence). The CDR3 is made up of 13 amino acids. Deletions cut 1 base from V and 8 bases from J, with 7 bases between. This CDR3 reads CASSLIWDSPLHF. The CDR3 bases are TGTGCCAGCAGCTTGATTTGGGATTCACCCCTCCACTTT.

CDR3 region: CATSRDGQWNTEAFF. The DNA for the CDR3 is TGTGCCACCAGCAGAGATGGCCAGTGGAACACTGAAGCTTTCTTT. This chain uses TRBV15 with TRBJ1-1; D remains unclear. The germline V gene encodes CDR1 LNHNV and CDR2 YYDKDF (reference sequence). V shed 0 bases and J shed 1 base, with 9 bases lying between them. The CDR3 contains 15 residues.

The chain recombines TRBV5-4 with TRBJ2-5; the match to TRBD1 covers 8 bases. The CDR3 has 16 amino acids. Trimming cost V 2 bases and J 5 bases; bases outside gene matches: 11. From germline, CDR1 is SGHNT and CDR2 YYREEE (reference sequence). CDR3 DNA sequence: TGTGCCAGCAGCTTAAATGGGTTCAGGGACAGGGAGACCCAGTACTTC. Protein sequence: CASSLNGFRDRETQYF.

J is TRBJ2-1 and V is TRBV30, with 7 nucleotides matching TRBD1. CDR3 size: 13 residues. The J segment lost 1 base and the V segment lost 8 bases, leaving 5 bases of the junction unmatched. Per the germline V gene, CDR1 is GTSNPN and CDR2 is SVGIG (reference sequence). CDR3 residues: CALRTGSYNEQFF. In DNA form, the CDR3 reads TGTGCCCTCCGGACAGGATCCTACAATGAGCAGTTCTTC.

The V gene is TRBV27, the J gene TRBJ2-7; perhaps TRBD1 as D (5 bases). This CDR3 has 14 amino acids. Germline V gene data show CDR1 as MNHEY and CDR2 as SMNVEV (reference sequence). The germline V and J ends were trimmed by 4 bases and 0 bases, with 10 bases remaining between them. CDR3 sequence: CASSYSDSSYEQYF. The DNA of the CDR3 is TGTGCCAGCAGTTACAGTGACAGCTCCTACGAGCAGTACTTC.

This clone was recorded a few times. The chain carries TRBV21-1 and TRBJ1-2; the tabulated D call, TRBD1, remains unverified against the DNA. TRBV21-1 is assigned pseudogene status. The CDR3 contains 14 residues. Here the CDR3 DNA reads TGTGCCAGCAGCAAAGGGTCAGGCTACTATGGCTACACCTTC. Protein: CASSKGSGYYGYTF.

The genes are TRBV11-2 and TRBJ1-1; a possible D gene is TRBD1 (5 bases). CDR3 length equals 14 residues. The germline V and J ends were trimmed by 5 bases and 4 bases, with 14 bases remaining between them. CDR1 is SGHAT and CDR2 is FQNNGV in the germline V gene. Written as DNA, the CDR3 is TGTGCCAGCAGCCTGGGGGTCGGGGGCACTGAAGCTTTCTTT. This encodes CASSLGVGGTEAFF.

This chain connects TRBV6-5 to TRBJ2-1, with 7 positions matching TRBD1. The CDR3 length is 14 residues. V was pared by 5 bases and J by 4 bases, with 5 bases of the junction left unmatched. Per germline, CDR1 MNHEY and CDR2 SVGAGI. CDR3 amino acids: CASSPRQGYNEQFF. CDR3 sequence (DNA): TGTGCCAGCAGTCCCAGACAGGGATACAATGAGCAGTTCTTC.

This clone was detected once. This sequence joins TRBV11-3 and TRBJ2-5; perhaps D is TRBD1 or TRBD2 (6 bases each). Germline V gene data show CDR1 as SGHNT and CDR2 as YENEEA. V was cut by 4 bases and J by 0 bases, with 21 bases left in between. This CDR3 has 18 residues. The CDR3 DNA reads TGTGCCAGCAGCTCTACACGCTCGGGGGCAGACTACCAAGAGACCCAGTACTTC. Translated: CASSSTRSGADYQETQYF.

The V gene is TRBV19, the J gene TRBJ2-5, with 9 bases matching TRBD1. The germline CDR1 and CDR2 sequences are LNHDA and SQIVND (reference sequence). This CDR3 is 15 amino acids long. V gave up 7 bases and J gave up 1 base; unmatched junction bases: 7. CDR3 sequence: CASKPQGAGQETQYF. In DNA form, the CDR3 reads TGTGCCAGTAAACCACAGGGGGCGGGCCAAGAGACCCAGTACTTC.

The V call is TRBV11-2, the J call TRBJ2-1; D unresolved. The CDR3 loop spans 15 amino acids. CDR1 is SGHAT, CDR2 FQNNGV, per germline. Trimming shortened V by 5 bases and J by 6 bases, and 17 bases separated the two germline ends. The CDR3 region is CASSPPRPPLNEQFF. CDR3 bases: TGTGCCAGCAGCCCCCCACGGCCCCCCCTCAATGAGCAGTTCTTC.